This entry concerns a single T cell receptor beta chain. This clonotype has just a few counts. There is no known antigen for this receptor. Base qualities are not recorded, but no much larger clone differs from it by a single base. This sample stems from a study of T cells after yellow fever vaccination (dated by TCRdb to the late 2010s). At the level of the whole study: The SMART-Seq v4 Ultra Low Input RNA kit was used to prepare libraries from fractions with low cell numbers. Two healthy male donors made up the cohort, one aged 18 to 30 years and the other aged 30 to 39 years. Bulk PBMC replicates and cell subsets were isolated from blood drawn at multiple timepoints before and after both primary and secondary immunization. To follow T-cell clones before and after primary and booster YFV17D yellow fever vaccination, bulk TCR alpha and beta repertoires were sequenced over time.

TCR cDNA was made using 5'RACE template switching, a step that added a universal primer site and unique molecular identifiers. Priming for cDNA synthesis came from both the TCR alpha and TCR beta constant segments. Library amplification involved two PCR steps, and the second step added sample barcodes and sequencing adapters. Libraries were sequenced on Illumina HiSeq 2500 (2x100 bp) or NovaSeq (2x150 bp). In the original analysis: MIGEC was used to demultiplex reads and collapse the reads into UMI consensus sequences, and MiXCR was used for V(D)J alignment. Using edgeR on replicate PBMC samples, clonotypes were called vaccine-responding if FDR was below 0.01 and the log2 fold change was above 5 up to day 15. CD4 or CD8 identity was assigned to each bulk clonotype according to whether the clonotype was present at higher abundance in the sequenced CD4 repertoire or the sequenced CD8 repertoire. TCRdb ran its own pipeline on the public reads, namely fastp trimming at Q25 and MiXCR clone calling, and kept in-frame beta chains. Here each entry gathers all rows of one CDR3 protein and keeps the most common genes and DNA. TCRdb's processing, not the authors', yielded these V and J calls. This sample gives about 260,000 distinct CDR3 sequences in total; 10% to 15% of them show up just once. The ten biggest clones cover roughly 0.5% of the sample.

The intended sense of this specimen's treatment or condition label: live attenuated yellow fever vaccine strain. PBMCs were isolated from peripheral blood using a standard Ficoll-Paque protocol. Dynabeads CD4 and CD8 positive selection kits were used to isolate CD4 and CD8 T-cell fractions. TriZol was used to extract RNA from bulk PBMCs, from CD4 and CD8 fractions, and from dextramer-positive and dextramer-negative fractions. The full study reports these points: A small share of clonotypes was detected in both CD4 and CD8 compartments, with the overlap likely arising from convergent recombination. The secondary T-cell response was weaker than the primary response but faster, peaking on day 5 instead of day 15. After the booster, most of the clones that had expanded following primary vaccination were detected again (about 95% of CD4 and around 90% of CD8), which suggests that memory was broadly maintained. Computational filtering was required because FACS-sorted repertoires could contain abundant contaminating clonotypes from the bulk population. Only a couple of donors were included in the study, so the extent to which the findings can be generalized is limited.

The TCR was taken from a man aged 25-45 years who received the YFV17D yellow fever vaccine. Sequenced here: CD4+ T cells sorted from PBMCs, sampled 45 days after the yellow fever booster vaccination.

The DNA sequence is TGTGCCAGCAGTGTGTCAGTAAACTATGGCTACACCTTC. It translates to CASSVSVNYGYTF. The V gene is TRBV25-1 and the J gene is TRBJ1-2; there is no confident call for the D gene. Reading the germline V gene gives CDR1 MGHDK and CDR2 SYGVNS. The trim is 4 bases for V and 2 bases for J, with a gap of 8 bases between the germline ends. Measured from the cysteine to the phenylalanine, the CDR3 is 13 residues long. Only the CDR3 part of the read is kept: 39 bases, read in frame from the first base.